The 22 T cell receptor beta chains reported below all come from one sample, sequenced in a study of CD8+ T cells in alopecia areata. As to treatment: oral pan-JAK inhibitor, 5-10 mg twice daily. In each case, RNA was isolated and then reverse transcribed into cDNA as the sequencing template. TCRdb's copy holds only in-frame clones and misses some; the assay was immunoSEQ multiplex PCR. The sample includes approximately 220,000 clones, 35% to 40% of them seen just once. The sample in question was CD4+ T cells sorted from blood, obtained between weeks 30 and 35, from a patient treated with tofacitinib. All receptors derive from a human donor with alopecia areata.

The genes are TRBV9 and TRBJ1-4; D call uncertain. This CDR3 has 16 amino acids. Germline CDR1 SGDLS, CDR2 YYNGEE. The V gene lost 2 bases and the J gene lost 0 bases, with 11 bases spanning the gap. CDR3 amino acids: CASSVLPLATNEKLFF. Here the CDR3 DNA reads TGTGCCAGCAGCGTCCTACCGCTTGCAACTAATGAAAAACTGTTTTTT.

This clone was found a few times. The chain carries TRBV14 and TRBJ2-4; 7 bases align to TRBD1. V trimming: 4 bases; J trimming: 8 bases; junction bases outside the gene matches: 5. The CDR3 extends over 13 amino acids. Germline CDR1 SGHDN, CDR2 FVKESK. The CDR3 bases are TGTGCCAGCAGCCCGAGACAGGGAGACATTCAGTACTTC. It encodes CASSPRQGDIQYF.

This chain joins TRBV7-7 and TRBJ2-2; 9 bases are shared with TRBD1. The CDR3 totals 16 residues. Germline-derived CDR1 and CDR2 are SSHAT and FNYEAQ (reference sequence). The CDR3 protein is CAIPTGGTGSTGELFF. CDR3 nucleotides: TGTGCTATCCCTACCGGGGGGACAGGGTCCACCGGGGAGCTGTTTTTT.

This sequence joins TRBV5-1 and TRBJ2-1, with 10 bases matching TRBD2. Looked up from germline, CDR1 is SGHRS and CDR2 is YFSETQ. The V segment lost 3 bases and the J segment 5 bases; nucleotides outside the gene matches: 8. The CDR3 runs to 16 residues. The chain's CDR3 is CASSWTIAGGHNEQFF. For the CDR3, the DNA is TGCGCCAGCAGCTGGACGATAGCGGGAGGCCACAATGAGCAGTTCTTC.

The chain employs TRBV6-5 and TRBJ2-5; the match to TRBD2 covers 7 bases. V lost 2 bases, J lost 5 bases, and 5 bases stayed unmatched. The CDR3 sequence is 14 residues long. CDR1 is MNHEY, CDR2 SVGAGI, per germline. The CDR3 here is CASSYGRREETQYF. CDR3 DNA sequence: TGTGCCAGCAGTTACGGGAGGCGGGAGGAGACCCAGTACTTC.

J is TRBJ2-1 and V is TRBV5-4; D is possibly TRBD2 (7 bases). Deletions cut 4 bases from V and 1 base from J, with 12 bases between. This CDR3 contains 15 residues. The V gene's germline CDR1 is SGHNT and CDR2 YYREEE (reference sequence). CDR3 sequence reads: CASSRKGGSYNEQFF. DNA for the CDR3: TGTGCCAGCAGCCGCAAGGGGGGGTCCTACAATGAGCAGTTCTTC.

CDR3 sequence reads: CASSLVAGGTEAFF. CDR3 nucleotides: TGCGCCAGCAGCTTGGTTGCAGGGGGCACTGAAGCTTTCTTT. J is TRBJ1-1 and V is TRBV5-1, with 7 bases aligning to TRBD1. The CDR3 is made up of 14 amino acids. CDR1 and CDR2 from the germline V gene are SGHRS and YFSETQ. Trimming removed 0 bases from V and 4 bases from J; junction bases left unmatched: 3.

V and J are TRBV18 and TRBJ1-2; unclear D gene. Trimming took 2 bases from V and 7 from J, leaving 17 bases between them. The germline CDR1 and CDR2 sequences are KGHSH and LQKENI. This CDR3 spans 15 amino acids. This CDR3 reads CASSPESSRVAGYTF. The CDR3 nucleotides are TGTGCCAGCTCACCAGAATCCTCTCGGGTCGCTGGCTACACCTTC.

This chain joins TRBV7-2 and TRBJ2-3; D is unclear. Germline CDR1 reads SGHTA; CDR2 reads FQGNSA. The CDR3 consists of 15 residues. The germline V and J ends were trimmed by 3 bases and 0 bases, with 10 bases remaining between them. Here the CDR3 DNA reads TGTGCCAGCAGCTTTTCCCAGGCTAGCACAGATACGCAGTATTTT. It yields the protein CASSFSQASTDTQYF.

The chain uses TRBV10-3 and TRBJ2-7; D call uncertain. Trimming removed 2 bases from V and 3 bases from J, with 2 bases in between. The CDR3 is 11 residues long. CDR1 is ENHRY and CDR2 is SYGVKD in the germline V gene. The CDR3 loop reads CAISEDYEQYF. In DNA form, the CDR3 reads TGTGCCATCAGTGAGGACTACGAGCAGTACTTC.

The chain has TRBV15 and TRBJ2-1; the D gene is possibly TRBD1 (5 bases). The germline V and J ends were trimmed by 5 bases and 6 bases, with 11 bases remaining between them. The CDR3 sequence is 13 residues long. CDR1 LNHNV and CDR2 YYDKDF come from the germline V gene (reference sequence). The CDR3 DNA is TGTGCCACCAGCGGGGCCCAAGGCAATGAGCAGTTCTTC. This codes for CATSGAQGNEQFF.

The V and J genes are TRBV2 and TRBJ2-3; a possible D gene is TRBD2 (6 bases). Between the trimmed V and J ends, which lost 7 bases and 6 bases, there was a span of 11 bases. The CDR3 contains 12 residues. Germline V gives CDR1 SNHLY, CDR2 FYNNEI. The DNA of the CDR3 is TGTGCCAGCATAGCACGGGGGGATACGCAGTATTTT. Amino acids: CASIARGDTQYF.

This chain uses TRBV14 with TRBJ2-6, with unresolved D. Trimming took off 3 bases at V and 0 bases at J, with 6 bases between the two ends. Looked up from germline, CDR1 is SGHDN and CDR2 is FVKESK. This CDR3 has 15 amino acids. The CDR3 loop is CASSHFNSGANVLTF. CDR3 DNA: TGTGCCAGCAGCCACTTTAACTCTGGGGCCAACGTCCTGACTTTC. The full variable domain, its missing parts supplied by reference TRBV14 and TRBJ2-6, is EAGVTQFPSHSVIEKGQTVTLRCDPISGHDNLYWYRRVMGKEIKFLLHFVKESKQDESGMPNNRFLAERTGGTYSTLKVQPAELEDSGVYFCASSHFNSGANVLTFGAGSRLTVL.

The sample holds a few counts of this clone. The CDR3 is CASSLEQMEYF. The DNA of the CDR3 is TGTGCCAGCAGCTTAGAGCAGATGGAGTACTTC. The chain is built from TRBV7-8 and TRBJ2-5; the D is unclear. Germline V lookup: CDR1 SGHVS, CDR2 FQNEAQ. The CDR3 covers 11 residues. V dropped 1 base and J dropped 12 bases, with 9 bases sitting between them.

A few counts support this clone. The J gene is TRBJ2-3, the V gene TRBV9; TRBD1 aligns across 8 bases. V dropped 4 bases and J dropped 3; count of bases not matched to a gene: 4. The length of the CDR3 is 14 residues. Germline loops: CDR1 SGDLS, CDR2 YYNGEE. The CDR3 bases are TGTGCCAGCAGCTCGAGGACAGGGACAGATACGCAGTATTTT. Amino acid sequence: CASSSRTGTDTQYF.

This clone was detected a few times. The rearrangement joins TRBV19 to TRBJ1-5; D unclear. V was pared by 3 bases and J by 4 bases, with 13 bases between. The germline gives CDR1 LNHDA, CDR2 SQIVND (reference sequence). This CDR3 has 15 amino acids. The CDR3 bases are TGTGCCAGTAGTATCCCTTCCAGTATGAATCAGCCCCAGCATTTT. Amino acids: CASSIPSSMNQPQHF.

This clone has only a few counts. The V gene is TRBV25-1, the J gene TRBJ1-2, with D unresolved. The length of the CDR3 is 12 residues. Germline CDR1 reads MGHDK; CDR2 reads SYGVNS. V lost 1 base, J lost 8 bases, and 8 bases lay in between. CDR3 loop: CASSEFKGGYTF. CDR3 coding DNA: TGTGCCAGCAGTGAATTCAAGGGCGGCTACACCTTC.

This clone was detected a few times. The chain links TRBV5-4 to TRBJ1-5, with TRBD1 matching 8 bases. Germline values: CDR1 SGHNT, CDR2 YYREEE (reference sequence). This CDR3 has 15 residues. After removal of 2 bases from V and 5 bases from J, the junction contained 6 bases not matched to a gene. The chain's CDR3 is CASSFGPGGDQPQHF. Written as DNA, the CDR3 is TGTGCCAGCAGCTTTGGGCCAGGGGGCGATCAGCCCCAGCATTTT.

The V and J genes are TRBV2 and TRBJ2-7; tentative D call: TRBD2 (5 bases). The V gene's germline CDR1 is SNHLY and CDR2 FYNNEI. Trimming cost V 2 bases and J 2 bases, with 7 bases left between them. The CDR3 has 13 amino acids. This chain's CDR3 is CASSERRTYEQYF. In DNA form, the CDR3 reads TGTGCCAGCAGTGAAAGGAGGACCTACGAGCAGTACTTC.

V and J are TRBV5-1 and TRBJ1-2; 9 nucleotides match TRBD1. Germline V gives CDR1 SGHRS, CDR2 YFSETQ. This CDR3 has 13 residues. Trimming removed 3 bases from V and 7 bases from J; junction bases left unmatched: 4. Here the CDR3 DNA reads TGCGCCAGCAGCTCGGACAGGGGCCTTGGCTACACCTTC. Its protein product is CASSSDRGLGYTF.

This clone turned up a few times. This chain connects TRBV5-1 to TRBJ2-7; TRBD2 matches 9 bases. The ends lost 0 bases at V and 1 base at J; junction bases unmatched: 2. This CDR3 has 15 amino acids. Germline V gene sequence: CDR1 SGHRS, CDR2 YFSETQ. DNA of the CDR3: TGCGCCAGCAGCTTGGCTAGCGGGGCGTCCTACGAGCAGTACTTC. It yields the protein CASSLASGASYEQYF.

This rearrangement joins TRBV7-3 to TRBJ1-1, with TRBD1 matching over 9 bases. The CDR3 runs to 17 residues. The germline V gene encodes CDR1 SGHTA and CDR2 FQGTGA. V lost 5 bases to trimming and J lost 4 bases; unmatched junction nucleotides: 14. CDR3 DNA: TGTGCCAGCAGCGAGGGACTTATTACAGGGGGCGGCACTGAAGCTTTCTTT. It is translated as CASSEGLITGGGTEAFF.